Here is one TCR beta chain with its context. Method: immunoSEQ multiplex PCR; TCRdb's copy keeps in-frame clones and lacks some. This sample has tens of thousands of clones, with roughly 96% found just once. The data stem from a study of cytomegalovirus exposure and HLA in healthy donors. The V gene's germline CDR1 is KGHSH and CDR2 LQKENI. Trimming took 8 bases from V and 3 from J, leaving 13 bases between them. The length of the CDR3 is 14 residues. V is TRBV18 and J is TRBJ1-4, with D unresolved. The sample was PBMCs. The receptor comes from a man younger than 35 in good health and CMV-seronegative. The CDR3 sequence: CASLDGRSNEKLFF. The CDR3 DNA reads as TGTGCCAGCCTCGATGGTAGATCTAATGAAAAACTGTTTTTT.